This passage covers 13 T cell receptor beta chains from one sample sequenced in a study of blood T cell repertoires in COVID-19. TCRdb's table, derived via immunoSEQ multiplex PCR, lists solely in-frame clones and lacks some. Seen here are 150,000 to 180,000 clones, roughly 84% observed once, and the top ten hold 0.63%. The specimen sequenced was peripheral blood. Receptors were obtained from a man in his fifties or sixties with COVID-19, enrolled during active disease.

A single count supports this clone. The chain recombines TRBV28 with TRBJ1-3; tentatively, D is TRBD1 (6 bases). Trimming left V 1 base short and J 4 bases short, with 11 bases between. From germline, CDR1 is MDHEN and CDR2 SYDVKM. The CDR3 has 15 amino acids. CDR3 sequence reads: CASSLLIRGGNTIYF. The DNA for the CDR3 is TGTGCCAGCAGTTTATTGATCAGGGGCGGAAACACCATATATTTT.

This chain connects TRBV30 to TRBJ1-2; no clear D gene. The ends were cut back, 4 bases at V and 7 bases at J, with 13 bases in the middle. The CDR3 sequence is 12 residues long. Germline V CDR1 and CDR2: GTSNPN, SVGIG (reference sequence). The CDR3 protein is CAWKSGSGGYTF. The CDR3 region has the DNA TGTGCCTGGAAAAGTGGCAGCGGTGGCTACACCTTC.

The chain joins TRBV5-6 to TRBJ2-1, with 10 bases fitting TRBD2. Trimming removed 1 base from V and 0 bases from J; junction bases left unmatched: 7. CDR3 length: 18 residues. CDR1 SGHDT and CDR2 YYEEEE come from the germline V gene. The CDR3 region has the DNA TGTGCCAGCAGCTTGACACTAGCGGGAAAAACCTCCTACAATGAGCAGTTCTTC. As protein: CASSLTLAGKTSYNEQFF.

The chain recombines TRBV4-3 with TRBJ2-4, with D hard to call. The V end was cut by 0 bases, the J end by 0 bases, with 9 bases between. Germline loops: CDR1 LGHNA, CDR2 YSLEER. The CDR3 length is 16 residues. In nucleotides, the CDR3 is TGCGCCAGCAGCCAAGATCCGGAGCGAGCCAAAAACATTCAGTACTTC. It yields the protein CASSQDPERAKNIQYF.

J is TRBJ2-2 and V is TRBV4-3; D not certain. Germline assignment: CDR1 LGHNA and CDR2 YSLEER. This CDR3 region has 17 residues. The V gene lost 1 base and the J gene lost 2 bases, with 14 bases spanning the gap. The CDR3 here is CASSQGRMVLNTGELFF. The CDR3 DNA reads TGCGCCAGCAGCCAAGGGCGGATGGTCCTTAACACCGGGGAGCTGTTTTTT.

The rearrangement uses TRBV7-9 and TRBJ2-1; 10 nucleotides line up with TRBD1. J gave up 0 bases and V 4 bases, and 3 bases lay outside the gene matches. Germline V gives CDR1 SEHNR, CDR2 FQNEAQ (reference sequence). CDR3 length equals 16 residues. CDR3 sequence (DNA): TGTGCCAGCAGCTCTTGGACAGGGGGCTCCTACAATGAGCAGTTCTTC. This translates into CASSSWTGGSYNEQFF.

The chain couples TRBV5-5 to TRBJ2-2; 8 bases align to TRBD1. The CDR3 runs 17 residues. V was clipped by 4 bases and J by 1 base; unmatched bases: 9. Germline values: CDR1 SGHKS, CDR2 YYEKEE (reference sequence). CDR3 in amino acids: CASSQPRTGMNTGELFF. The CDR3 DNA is TGTGCCAGCAGCCAACCTCGGACAGGGATGAACACCGGGGAGCTGTTTTTT.

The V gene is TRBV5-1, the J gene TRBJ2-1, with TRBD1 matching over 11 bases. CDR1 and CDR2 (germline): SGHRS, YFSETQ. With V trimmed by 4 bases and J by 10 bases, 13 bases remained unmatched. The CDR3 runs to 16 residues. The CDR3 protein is CASSKGQGGFPYEQFF. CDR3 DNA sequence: TGCGCCAGCAGCAAGGGACAGGGGGGATTCCCGTACGAGCAGTTCTTC.

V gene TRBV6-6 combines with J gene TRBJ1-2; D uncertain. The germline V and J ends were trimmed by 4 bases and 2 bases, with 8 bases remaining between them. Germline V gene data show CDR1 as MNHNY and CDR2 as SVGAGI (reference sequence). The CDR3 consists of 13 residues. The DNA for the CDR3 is TGTGCCAGCAGTTCTGCGGTGAACTATGGCTACACCTTC. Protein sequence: CASSSAVNYGYTF.

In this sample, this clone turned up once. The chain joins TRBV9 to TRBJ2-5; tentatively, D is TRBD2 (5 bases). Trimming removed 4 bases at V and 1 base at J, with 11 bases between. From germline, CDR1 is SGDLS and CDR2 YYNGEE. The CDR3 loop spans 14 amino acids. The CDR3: CASSPRLSQETQYF. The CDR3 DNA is TGTGCCAGCAGCCCTCGACTATCCCAAGAGACCCAGTACTTC.

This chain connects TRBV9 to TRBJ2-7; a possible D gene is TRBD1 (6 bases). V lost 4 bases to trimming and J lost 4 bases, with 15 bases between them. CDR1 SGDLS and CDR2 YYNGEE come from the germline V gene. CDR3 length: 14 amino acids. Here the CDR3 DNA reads TGTGCCAGCAGCCCTAGGGCAGGACAGTACGAGCAGTACTTC. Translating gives CASSPRAGQYEQYF.

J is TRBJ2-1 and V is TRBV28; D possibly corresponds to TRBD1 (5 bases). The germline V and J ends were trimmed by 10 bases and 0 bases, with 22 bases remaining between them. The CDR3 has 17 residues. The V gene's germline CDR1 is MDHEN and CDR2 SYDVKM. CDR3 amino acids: CAIKGQSMGDSYNEQFF. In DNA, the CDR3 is TGTGCCATTAAGGGGCAGAGTATGGGTGACTCCTACAATGAGCAGTTCTTC.

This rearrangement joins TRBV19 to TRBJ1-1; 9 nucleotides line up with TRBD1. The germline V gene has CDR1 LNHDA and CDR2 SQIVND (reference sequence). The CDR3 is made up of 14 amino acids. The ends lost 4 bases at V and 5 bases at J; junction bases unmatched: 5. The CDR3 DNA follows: TGTGCCAGTAGTACGGGACAGGGAGGTACTGAAGCTTTCTTT. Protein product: CASSTGQGGTEAFF.